The 18 T cell receptor beta chains given below trace back to one sample, sequenced in a study of Ad26.COV2.S vaccination and SARS-CoV-2 variants. Method: immunoSEQ multiplex PCR; TCRdb's copy keeps in-frame clones and lacks some. The table lists approximately 340,000 clones, about 90% of them singletons. Sequencing used peripheral blood, obtained after recovery from COVID-19. The source of these receptors is a human donor who had recovered from COVID-19.

V gene TRBV4-1 combines with J gene TRBJ2-1; 10 nucleotides agree with TRBD1. With V trimmed by 6 bases and J by 9 bases, 23 bases remained unmatched. Germline CDR1 is MGHRA and CDR2 is YSYEKL. This CDR3 is built from 19 residues. For the CDR3, the DNA is TGCGCCAGCAGACCTCAGGGACAGGGGATCCTGGGGGGTAACGTTGAGCAGTTCTTC. This translates into CASRPQGQGILGGNVEQFF.

CDR3 protein: CASSLPQGRATEAFF. CDR3 nucleotides: TGTGCCAGCAGTCTCCCACAGGGGCGGGCCACTGAAGCTTTCTTT. The V call is TRBV6-2 or TRBV6-3, the J call TRBJ1-1, with 7 bases that match TRBD1. With V trimmed by 5 bases and J by 4 bases, 10 bases remained unmatched. The CDR3 has 15 residues. CDR1 MNHEY and CDR2 SVGEGT come from the germline V gene.

Written as DNA, the CDR3 is TGTGCCATCAGCTCGTCACAGGGGGCCGGCTACGAGCAGTACTTC. Its translation: CAISSSQGAGYEQYF. J is TRBJ2-7 and V is TRBV10-3; 9 bases agree with TRBD1. The J segment lost 3 bases and the V segment lost 6 bases, leaving 9 bases of the junction unmatched. The CDR3 loop spans 15 amino acids. The germline gives CDR1 ENHRY, CDR2 SYGVKD.

This sequence joins TRBV27 and TRBJ1-1; 9 bases are shared with TRBD1. The V segment lost 5 bases and the J segment 2 bases; nucleotides outside the gene matches: 6. Germline V CDR1 and CDR2: MNHEY, SMNVEV (reference sequence). The CDR3 extends over 15 amino acids. CDR3 nucleotides: TGTGCCAGCAGTCTGGACAGGGGAGGAAACACTGAAGCTTTCTTT. As protein: CASSLDRGGNTEAFF.

Details on this clone: The sample carries other DNA sequences with the same CDR3. The chain employs TRBV5-6 and TRBJ1-1; 7 bases are a match to TRBD1. CDR1 is SGHDT and CDR2 is YYEEEE in the germline V gene. V shed 4 bases, J shed 7 bases, and the junction held 4 bases outside the gene matches. The CDR3 contains 12 residues. CDR3 protein: CASSPGTDEAFF. The CDR3 region has the DNA TGTGCCAGCAGCCCTGGGACAGATGAAGCTTTCTTT.

CDR3 nucleotide sequence: TGTGCCAGCAGTTTACTCCAGAGCTCCTACGAGCAGTACTTC. This codes for CASSLLQSSYEQYF. This chain uses TRBV6-5 with TRBJ2-7; unclear D gene. Germline V gene data show CDR1 as MNHEY and CDR2 as SVGAGI. The CDR3 sequence is 14 residues long. With 4 bases removed from V and 0 bases from J, the gap between germline ends came to 10 bases.

V is TRBV25-1 and J is TRBJ2-6; TRBD1 agrees at 11 bases. This CDR3 is 15 amino acids long. Germline V gene sequence: CDR1 MGHDK, CDR2 SYGVNS. J gave up 3 bases and V 8 bases, and 3 bases lay outside the gene matches. In nucleotides, the CDR3 is TGTGCCAGCGGGACAGGGGGTTTTGGGGCCAACGTCCTGACTTTC. Translated: CASGTGGFGANVLTF.

The rearrangement joins TRBV5-4 to TRBJ2-1, with 9 bases matching TRBD2. This CDR3 has 18 amino acids. Looked up from germline, CDR1 is SGHNT and CDR2 is YYREEE (reference sequence). Unmatched junction bases numbered 11, after V lost 0 bases and J lost 4 bases. CDR3 sequence reads: CASSLVRVAGDLYNEQFF. The CDR3, as DNA: TGTGCCAGCAGCTTGGTCAGGGTAGCGGGGGACCTATACAATGAGCAGTTCTTC.

The chain carries TRBV5-6 and TRBJ1-2; TRBD1 aligns across 11 bases. Per the germline V gene, CDR1 is SGHDT and CDR2 is YYEEEE. The ends lost 4 bases at V and 8 bases at J; junction bases unmatched: 4. This CDR3 comprises 13 residues. The CDR3 loop reads CASSKDRGHGYTF. CDR3 nucleotide sequence: TGTGCCAGCAGCAAGGACAGGGGGCACGGCTACACCTTC.

In its sample, this clone was seen once. The V gene is TRBV11-2, the J gene TRBJ1-2; D is uncertain. The CDR3 has 12 amino acids. Per germline, CDR1 SGHAT and CDR2 FQNNGV. Between the trimmed V and J ends, which lost 2 bases and 7 bases, there was a span of 8 bases. CDR3 DNA sequence: TGTGCCAGCAGCTTAATGGAGGGTGGCTACACCTTC. Translated, it gives CASSLMEGGYTF.

The CDR3 bases are TGTGCCAGCAGCAGGGGCGATCTGGATGGGTATGGCTACACCTTC. It encodes CASSRGDLDGYGYTF. The J gene is TRBJ1-2, the V gene TRBV6-5; the D gene is possibly TRBD1 (6 bases). V lost 6 bases, J lost 5 bases, and 19 bases lay in between. The CDR3 covers 15 residues. The V gene's germline CDR1 is MNHEY and CDR2 SVGAGI.

In DNA form, the CDR3 reads TGTGCCAGCAGTTTTTCAGCGAGCTCCTACAATGAGCAGTTCTTC. This encodes CASSFSASSYNEQFF. The J gene is TRBJ2-1, the V gene TRBV27; no clear D gene. This CDR3 has 15 amino acids. Germline V gives CDR1 MNHEY, CDR2 SMNVEV (reference sequence). V was clipped by 3 bases and J by 0 bases, with 9 bases between them.

J is TRBJ1-2 and V is TRBV19, with a possible D match to TRBD1 (6 bases). Germline-derived CDR1 and CDR2 are LNHDA and SQIVND (reference sequence). The CDR3 is 13 amino acids. The V gene lost 6 bases and the J gene lost 7 bases, with 15 bases spanning the gap. CDR3 loop: CASSAQGRGGYTF. CDR3 bases: TGTGCCAGTAGCGCACAGGGACGTGGTGGCTACACCTTC.

In this sample, this clone turned up once. The chain has TRBV2 and TRBJ2-3; a possible D gene is TRBD2 (5 bases). Germline V gene data show CDR1 as SNHLY and CDR2 as FYNNEI. V lost 4 bases and J lost 6, with 5 bases in between. This CDR3 region has 11 residues. CDR3 nucleotides: TGTGCCAGCAGTGGCGGGGATACGCAGTATTTT. Amino acids: CASSGGDTQYF. Filled out from reference TRBV2 and TRBJ2-3, the complete variable domain reads EPEVTQTPSHQVTQMGQEVILRCVPISNHLYFYWYRQILGQKVEFLVSFYNNEISEKSEIFDDQFSVERPDGSNFTLKIRSTKLEDSAMYFCASSGGDTQYFGPGTRLTVL.

This clone showed up just once. This chain joins TRBV18 and TRBJ2-7; 9 nucleotides agree with TRBD2. Trimming cost V 0 bases and J 9 bases; bases outside gene matches: 6. The CDR3 has 14 residues. Germline V CDR1 and CDR2: KGHSH, LQKENI. The DNA of the CDR3 is TGTGCCAGCTCACCACCGGGACTAGCAATTGTGCAGTACTTC. It is translated as CASSPPGLAIVQYF.

V usage is TRBV5-1 and J usage is TRBJ1-1; D might be TRBD1 (6 bases). V lost 4 bases and J 1 base, leaving 23 bases between the germline ends. The CDR3 runs to 18 residues. The V gene's germline CDR1 is SGHRS and CDR2 YFSETQ. The CDR3 region is CASSTRPPGQSTNTEAFF. CDR3 in DNA: TGCGCCAGCAGCACTCGACCCCCGGGACAAAGCACGAACACTGAAGCTTTCTTT.

This clone was found once. The rearrangement joins TRBV10-3 to TRBJ1-1, with a possible D match to TRBD1 (6 bases). The CDR3 extends over 13 amino acids. V was shortened by 7 bases and J by 8 bases, with 17 bases between the two germline ends. Germline CDR1 ENHRY, CDR2 SYGVKD. The CDR3: CAINSQGPGEAFF. CDR3 DNA: TGTGCCATCAACTCACAGGGTCCCGGGGAAGCTTTCTTT.

V is TRBV5-1 and J is TRBJ2-1; TRBD1 matches at 7 bases. V shed 4 bases and J 9 bases; nucleotides not matched to a gene: 13. The germline V gene encodes CDR1 SGHRS and CDR2 YFSETQ. The CDR3 contains 15 residues. CDR3 nucleotides: TGCGCCAGCAGCCAGGAATTAGGGGGCCAGGGTGAGCAGTTCTTC. The encoded protein is CASSQELGGQGEQFF.